The 13 T cell receptor beta chains below all came from one sample that was sequenced in a study of human T cells and chemical hapten exposure. Stated time point: pre-sensitization, week 0. Regarding treatment: therapeutic diphenylcyclopropenone sensitization with weekly scalp DPC. TCRdb called the RACE reads again in MiXCR, with one record for every CDR3 protein. Among around 380,000 distinct CDR3 sequences, 5.5% were seen once, and the ten largest hold over 7%. Source: whole blood, taken in connection with sensitization to the hapten diphenylcyclopropenone (DPC). The receptors shown here come from a woman aged 18-29 years with alopecia areata. Some clones in this sample may be carry-over from other donors' samples.

A few counts support this clonotype. V gene TRBV7-3 combines with J gene TRBJ2-2, with 9 bases aligning to TRBD2. This CDR3 contains 17 residues. The trim removed 1 base at V and 5 bases at J, leaving 8 bases unmatched. Germline values: CDR1 SGHTA, CDR2 FQGTGA. The CDR3 loop is CASSLMGASGKTGELFF. The CDR3 DNA reads TGTGCCAGCAGCTTAATGGGGGCTAGCGGGAAGACCGGGGAGCTGTTTTTT.

The rearrangement uses TRBV24-1 and TRBJ2-2, with a weak D call TRBD2 (6 bases). Germline loops: CDR1 KGHDR, CDR2 SFDVKD. CDR3 length: 15 amino acids. V lost 5 bases, J lost 0 bases, and 9 bases lay in between. This CDR3 is CATSAGLSNTGELFF. The CDR3 nucleotides are TGTGCCACCAGTGCGGGACTGTCGAACACCGGGGAGCTGTTTTTT.

CDR3 loop: CASRTWGGYSGANVLTF. The DNA of the CDR3 is TGTGCCAGCAGAACTTGGGGCGGGTACTCTGGGGCCAACGTCCTGACTTTC. This chain connects TRBV27 to TRBJ2-6, with D perhaps given as TRBD1 or TRBD2 (5 bases each). The CDR3 extends over 17 amino acids. The V end was cut by 6 bases, the J end by 0 bases, with 15 bases between. Germline V CDR1 and CDR2: MNHEY, SMNVEV (reference sequence). Combining the CDR3 with reference TRBV27 and TRBJ2-6 gives the whole variable domain EAQVTQNPRYLITVTGKKLTVTCSQNMNHEYMSWYRQDPGLGLRQIYYSMNVEVTDKGDVPEGYKVSRKEKRNFPLILESPSPNQTSLYFCASRTWGGYSGANVLTFGAGSRLTVL.

In this sample, this clonotype turned up many times. The chain links TRBV2 to TRBJ2-3; weak D call: TRBD1 (6 bases). V dropped 4 bases and J dropped 4 bases, with 12 bases sitting between them. The CDR3 extends over 14 amino acids. The germline CDR1 and CDR2 sequences are SNHLY and FYNNEI. The CDR3 DNA is TGTGCCAGCAGTGTCTCACAGGGCGCAGATACGCAGTATTTT. This sequence encodes CASSVSQGADTQYF.

This sequence joins TRBV4-2 and TRBJ1-4; 9 nucleotides align to TRBD1. There are 16 residues in the CDR3. With 0 bases clipped from V and 6 bases from J, the junction kept 5 bases outside the gene matches. CDR1 is LGHNA, CDR2 YNFKEQ, per germline. The CDR3 region has the DNA TGTGCCAGCAGCCAAGATGCGAGGACAGGGGATGAAAAACTGTTTTTT. It translates to CASSQDARTGDEKLFF.

This clonotype was observed many times. The chain recombines TRBV4-1 with TRBJ2-1; 8 nucleotides line up with TRBD2. The CDR3 contains 15 residues. Germline loops: CDR1 MGHRA, CDR2 YSYEKL. The V segment lost 4 bases and the J segment 9 bases; nucleotides outside the gene matches: 11. The CDR3, as DNA: TGCGCCAGCAGCCCCAAGGGACTAGGGGTGGGTGAGCAGTTCTTC. This encodes CASSPKGLGVGEQFF.

This clonotype was seen many times. The chain links TRBV7-8 to TRBJ1-2; no firm D call. Germline V gene lookup returns CDR1 SGHVS and CDR2 FQNEAQ. This CDR3 is 12 amino acids long. V lost 5 bases, J lost 6 bases, and 10 bases lay in between. The CDR3 nucleotides read TGTGCCAGCAGCATTTTCAAAGATGGCTACACCTTC. Translating gives CASSIFKDGYTF. The variable domain in full, completed from reference TRBV7-8 and TRBJ1-2, reads GAGVSQSPRYKVAKRGQDVALRCDPISGHVSLFWYQQALGQGPEFLTYFQNEAQLDKSGLPSDRFFAERPEGSVSTLKIQRTQQEDSAVYLCASSIFKDGYTFGSGTRLTVV.

This chain links TRBV28 with TRBJ2-1, with 8 positions matching TRBD2. The junction had 16 bases not matched to a gene; V was cut back by 6 bases and J by 15 bases. The CDR3 contains 14 residues. The germline CDR1 and CDR2 sequences are MDHEN and SYDVKM. The CDR3 nucleotides are TGTGCCAGCAGCTCAGGTGGGACGGGGGGGCTCACGTTCTTC. Its protein is CASSSGGTGGLTFF.

This clonotype was observed a handful of times. The J gene is TRBJ1-2, the V gene TRBV6-2 or TRBV6-3, with TRBD1 as a possible D gene (6 bases). The V end was cut by 0 bases, the J end by 5 bases, with 19 bases between. Germline CDR1 is MNHEY and CDR2 is SVGEGT. The CDR3 runs to 17 residues. The DNA of the CDR3 is TGTGCCAGCAGTTACTCGTCTTACAGGGAGCCAATGTATGGCTACACCTTC. This codes for CASSYSSYREPMYGYTF.

This clonotype was recorded a few times. The V gene is TRBV6-2 or TRBV6-3, the J gene TRBJ1-1; no firm D call. The V gene lost 0 bases and the J gene lost 8 bases, with 7 bases spanning the gap. Looked up from germline, CDR1 is MNHEY and CDR2 is SVGEGT. This CDR3 contains 12 residues. The CDR3 spells CASSYSNREAFF. CDR3 coding DNA: TGTGCCAGCAGTTACTCGAACAGAGAAGCTTTCTTT.

This clonotype was detected only a few times. The chain recombines TRBV7-2 with TRBJ1-3; D is unresolved. From germline, CDR1 is SGHTA and CDR2 FQGNSA. The CDR3 runs to 14 residues. The V gene lost 1 base and the J gene lost 5 bases, with 9 bases spanning the gap. CDR3 sequence (DNA): TGTGCCAGCAGCTTAGGGAATGAGAGAAACACCATATATTTT. Translating gives CASSLGNERNTIYF. The full variable domain, its missing parts supplied by reference TRBV7-2 and TRBJ1-3, is GAGVSQSPSNKVTEKGKDVELRCDPISGHTALYWYRQSLGQGLEFLIYFQGNSAPDKSGLPSDRFSAERTGGSVSTLTIQRTQQEDSAVYLCASSLGNERNTIYFGEGSWLTVV.

A few counts support this clonotype. The genes are TRBV14 and TRBJ1-6, with D hard to call. CDR3 length equals 12 residues. The germline CDR1 and CDR2 sequences are SGHDN and FVKESK. The V gene lost 1 base and the J gene lost 14 bases, with 9 bases spanning the gap. Written as DNA, the CDR3 is TGTGCCAGCAGCCAAGCGGGCGTGACCCTCCACTTT. Protein: CASSQAGVTLHF.

This clonotype was detected ten times or more. The rearrangement links TRBV10-3 to TRBJ1-1; no reliable D call. The CDR3 is made up of 13 amino acids. CDR1 is ENHRY, CDR2 SYGVKD, per germline. V was clipped by 7 bases and J by 0 bases, with 9 bases between them. The CDR3: CAIKPSMNTEAFF. In DNA, the CDR3 is TGTGCCATCAAACCGAGCATGAACACTGAAGCTTTCTTT.